The 23 T cell receptor beta chains below come from one sample, sequenced in a study of T cells in Graves' hyperthyroidism and ophthalmopathy. From RNA transcripts, TCR beta CDR3 regions were amplified. In the first-round RT-PCR of the TCR CDR3, the HTBI primer set was used. TCRdb independently ran MiXCR on the multiplex PCR reads; one entry per CDR3 protein. The sample holds hundreds of thousands of distinct CDR3 sequences, 16% seen once. The sequenced material came from blood. These receptors all come from a young woman with Graves' hyperthyroidism.

This clonotype was detected only a few times. This chain joins TRBV24-1 and TRBJ2-1; 9 nucleotides agree with TRBD2. J was trimmed by 3 bases and V by 0 bases; bases with no gene match: 2. Germline loops: CDR1 KGHDR, CDR2 SFDVKD. This CDR3 has 16 amino acids. For the CDR3, the DNA is TGTGCCACCAGTGATTTGGCTAGCGGGATCTACAATGAGCAGTTCTTC. It translates to CATSDLASGIYNEQFF.

The chain combines TRBV6-1 with TRBJ2-5; TRBD2 matches at 7 bases. The germline V gene has CDR1 MNHNS and CDR2 SASEGT. V shed 6 bases, J shed 1 base, and the junction held 5 bases outside the gene matches. The CDR3 loop spans 14 amino acids. The CDR3 spells CASRTGTTQETQYF. As DNA, the CDR3 is TGTGCCAGCAGAACCGGGACTACCCAAGAGACCCAGTACTTC.

J is TRBJ1-5 and V is TRBV2; perhaps TRBD1 as D (5 bases). This CDR3 has 14 amino acids. Germline V gene lookup returns CDR1 SNHLY and CDR2 FYNNEI. V shed 4 bases and J shed 0 bases, with 7 bases lying between them. The CDR3 loop is CASSVDSSNQPQHF. CDR3 DNA: TGTGCCAGCAGTGTAGACAGTAGCAATCAGCCCCAGCATTTT. Full variable domain (remainder filled in from reference TRBV2 and TRBJ1-5): EPEVTQTPSHQVTQMGQEVILRCVPISNHLYFYWYRQILGQKVEFLVSFYNNEISEKSEIFDDQFSVERPDGSNFTLKIRSTKLEDSAMYFCASSVDSSNQPQHFGDGTRLSIL.

In its sample, this clonotype was seen a few times. The V gene is TRBV27, the J gene TRBJ2-5; D is unresolved. This CDR3 comprises 14 residues. The V gene lost 6 bases and the J gene lost 6 bases, with 17 bases spanning the gap. The V gene's germline CDR1 is MNHEY and CDR2 SMNVEV (reference sequence). The CDR3 region has the DNA TGTGCCAGCAGCCCCAGTAAACCGGCGAAGACCCAGTACTTC. Protein product: CASSPSKPAKTQYF.

In its sample, this clonotype was seen a few times. The CDR3 DNA is TGTGCCAGCAGTCCCCGGGGGGGCTTGAATGAGCAGTTCTTC. The encoded protein is CASSPRGGLNEQFF. The gene calls are TRBV6-1 and TRBJ2-1, with 8 bases aligning to TRBD2. The CDR3 runs 14 residues. J lost 7 bases, V lost 5 bases, and 7 bases had no gene match. Germline CDR1 MNHNS, CDR2 SASEGT.

The chain joins TRBV12-3 or TRBV12-4 to TRBJ2-2; D may be TRBD1 (6 bases). V was shortened by 2 bases and J by 6 bases, with 13 bases between the two germline ends. This CDR3 has 15 residues. CDR3 coding DNA: TGTGCCAGCAGTTTATGGGGGCCAGGTCCCGGGGAGCTGTTTTTT. It yields the protein CASSLWGPGPGELFF.

This chain uses TRBV7-9 with TRBJ2-2; D is perhaps TRBD2 (6 bases). This CDR3 is built from 15 residues. Trimming took off 10 bases at V and 2 bases at J, with 17 bases between the two ends. The V gene's germline CDR1 is SEHNR and CDR2 FQNEAQ (reference sequence). CDR3 DNA: TGTGCCACCACCACTAGCCCACGAAACACCGGGGAGCTGTTTTTT. Amino acid sequence: CATTTSPRNTGELFF.

This clonotype was seen ten or more times. V and J are TRBV19 and TRBJ1-1, with 9 bases aligning to TRBD1. With 4 bases clipped from V and 3 bases from J, the junction kept 18 bases outside the gene matches. Germline CDR1 LNHDA, CDR2 SQIVND (reference sequence). CDR3 size: 19 residues. CDR3: CASSTHYRGHWNRDTEAFF. CDR3 coding DNA: TGTGCCAGTAGTACACATTACAGGGGGCATTGGAATCGGGACACTGAAGCTTTCTTT.

This clonotype was seen a handful of times. In DNA form, the CDR3 reads TGCAGCGTTGAAGAGATCTGGGTGCGGGACCGCTACAATGAGCAGTTCTTC. Its protein is CSVEEIWVRDRYNEQFF. The chain employs TRBV29-1 and TRBJ2-1, with D possibly being TRBD2 (6 bases). Germline V CDR1 and CDR2: SQVTM, ANQGSEA. Trimming pared 0 bases from V and 3 bases from J, leaving 18 bases between. The CDR3 runs to 17 residues.

Worth noting for this clonotype: This clone may be a read error of a much larger clone one base away. In this CDR3 the conserved last residue, phenylalanine or tryptophan, is missing, so a read error is likely. This CDR3 reads CASKIQMNTEAFS. Here the CDR3 DNA reads TGTGCCAGCAAGATACAGATGAACACTGAAGCTTTCTCT. The chain has TRBV12-3 or TRBV12-4 and TRBJ1-1; D gene unclear. The CDR3 covers 13 residues. The V end lost 7 bases, the J end lost 0 bases, and 9 bases lay between the germline ends.

This clonotype has at least ten counts. V is TRBV20-1 and J is TRBJ1-1, with D unresolved. V lost 3 bases and J 3 bases, leaving 11 bases between the germline ends. Germline V lookup: CDR1 DFQATT, CDR2 SNEGSKA (reference sequence). The CDR3 sequence is 13 residues long. CDR3 in DNA: TGCAGTGCTAGGGACCAAACGGACACTGAAGCTTTCTTT. Residues: CSARDQTDTEAFF.

This clonotype was observed many times. The rearrangement uses TRBV7-2 and TRBJ1-2; 8 bases map to TRBD1. The CDR3 extends over 13 amino acids. Germline V gene sequence: CDR1 SGHTA, CDR2 FQGNSA. Trimming at V came to 5 bases and at J to 4 bases, leaving 3 bases not matched to a gene. In nucleotides, the CDR3 is TGTGCCAGCAGCGACAGGGGATCCTATGGCTACACCTTC. It encodes CASSDRGSYGYTF.

This chain connects TRBV4-1 to TRBJ1-2; 10 bases line up with TRBD1. Germline V gene data show CDR1 as MGHRA and CDR2 as YSYEKL. The CDR3 totals 15 residues. Trimming cost V 4 bases and J 8 bases; bases outside gene matches: 10. The CDR3 nucleotides read TGCGCCAGCAGCCGAGACCGGGACAGGGGATCCGGCTACACCTTC. Translation gives CASSRDRDRGSGYTF.

The chain combines TRBV18 with TRBJ2-7; no clear D gene. The CDR3 has 14 amino acids. V lost 0 bases and J lost 5, with 11 bases in between. Germline V gives CDR1 KGHSH, CDR2 LQKENI. This chain's CDR3 is CASSPPSPADEQYF. As DNA, the CDR3 is TGTGCCAGCTCACCACCCTCACCCGCGGACGAGCAGTACTTC.

This clonotype was observed a few times. The chain is built from TRBV13 and TRBJ2-2; possibly TRBD1 for D (5 bases). V was cut by 4 bases and J by 4 bases, with 7 bases left in between. Germline CDR1 reads PRHDT; CDR2 reads FYEKMQ (reference sequence). CDR3 size: 13 residues. CDR3 region: CASSSTVTGELFF. CDR3 DNA: TGTGCCAGCAGCTCGACAGTCACCGGGGAGCTGTTTTTT.

V gene TRBV10-3 combines with J gene TRBJ2-5; 12 bases map to TRBD1. Losses at the gene ends were 6 bases for V and 11 bases for J; bases not matched to a gene: 7. The CDR3 is made up of 13 amino acids. Germline CDR1 ENHRY, CDR2 SYGVKD. Here the CDR3 DNA reads TGTGCCATCAGGGGGACAGGGGGCGAGTTTCAGTACTTC. This gives the protein CAIRGTGGEFQYF.

The chain couples TRBV10-2 to TRBJ2-1; D is perhaps TRBD2 (6 bases). The CDR3 loop spans 15 amino acids. The V gene's germline CDR1 is WSHSY and CDR2 SAAADI. Trimming left V 6 bases short and J 7 bases short, with 19 bases between. The CDR3 reads CASRASGGRGNEQFF. DNA for the CDR3: TGCGCCAGCAGAGCTTCCGGGGGTCGAGGGAATGAGCAGTTCTTC.

In this sample, this clonotype turned up many times. The gene calls are TRBV11-1 and TRBJ2-3; 9 bases are a match to TRBD2. From germline, CDR1 is SGHAT and CDR2 FQDESV (reference sequence). There are 15 residues in the CDR3. Trimming at V came to 4 bases and at J to 2 bases, leaving 4 bases not matched to a gene. This chain's CDR3 is CASSSSGETTDTQYF. In nucleotides, the CDR3 is TGTGCCAGCAGCTCTAGCGGGGAAACCACAGATACGCAGTATTTT.

This clonotype has only a few counts. The chain recombines TRBV4-1 with TRBJ2-7, with D tentatively TRBD1 (5 bases). With 0 bases removed from V and 7 bases from J, the gap between germline ends came to 19 bases. The CDR3 length is 16 residues. Germline V gene lookup returns CDR1 MGHRA and CDR2 YSYEKL. The CDR3 loop is CASSQDVVRDVREQYF. As DNA, the CDR3 is TGCGCCAGCAGCCAAGATGTAGTCAGGGATGTACGGGAGCAGTACTTC.

The rearrangement joins TRBV12-3 or TRBV12-4 to TRBJ1-5; D unclear. Between the trimmed V and J ends, which lost 3 bases and 9 bases, there was a span of 12 bases. The CDR3 is 13 residues long. The CDR3 reads CASSLKGIGPQHF. The CDR3 DNA sequence: TGTGCCAGCAGTTTGAAGGGAATTGGGCCCCAGCATTTT.

This clonotype was seen ten or more times. The chain joins TRBV20-1 to TRBJ2-7; 13 positions agree with TRBD2. The CDR3 is made up of 15 amino acids. Germline lookup yields CDR1 DFQATT and CDR2 SNEGSKA (reference sequence). V was clipped by 4 bases and J by 1 base; unmatched bases: 4. CDR3 nucleotide sequence: TGCAGTGCTACTGGGACTAGCGGGGTATCCTACGAGCAGTACTTC. This translates into CSATGTSGVSYEQYF.

Many counts were recorded for this clonotype. The chain has TRBV5-5 and TRBJ2-5; D tentatively reads TRBD1 or TRBD2 (5 bases each). CDR3 length: 13 residues. Deletions cut 4 bases from V and 2 bases from J, with 9 bases between. Germline assignment: CDR1 SGHKS and CDR2 YYEKEE (reference sequence). CDR3 coding DNA: TGTGCCAGCAGCGGGACCTTACAAGAGACCCAGTACTTC. Encoded protein: CASSGTLQETQYF.

This chain uses TRBV20-1 with TRBJ2-2; 8 bases are shared with TRBD1. Germline lookup yields CDR1 DFQATT and CDR2 SNEGSKA (reference sequence). V lost 5 bases to trimming and J lost 8 bases; unmatched junction nucleotides: 7. This CDR3 is 13 amino acids long. The DNA of the CDR3 is TGCAGTGCTCGTCGACAGGGGAATGGGGAGCTGTTTTTT. As protein: CSARRQGNGELFF.